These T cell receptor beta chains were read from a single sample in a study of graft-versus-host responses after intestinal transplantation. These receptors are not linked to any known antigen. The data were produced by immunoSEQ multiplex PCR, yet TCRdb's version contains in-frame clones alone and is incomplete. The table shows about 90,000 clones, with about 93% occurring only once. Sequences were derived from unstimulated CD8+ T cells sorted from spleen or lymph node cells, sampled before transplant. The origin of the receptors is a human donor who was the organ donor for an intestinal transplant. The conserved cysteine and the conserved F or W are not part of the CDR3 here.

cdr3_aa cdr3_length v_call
ASSPPTSAGSYEQY 14 TRBV28
ASSLVASPNNEQF 13 TRBV7-2
ASSIPSWEGTDTQY 14 TRBV19
ASSQERGIETQY 12 TRBV4-3
ASRMAAANEKLF 12 TRBV28
ASSQVFRTGGGRNGYT 16 TRBV4-1
ASSLDRSGGGWETQY 15 TRBV11-2
ASGDSPIFGYT 11 TRBV6-5
SVVKETQY 8 TRBV29-1
ASSYLFRGYEQY 12 TRBV2
ATTLGEGPFYGYT 13 TRBV19
ASSPGTGPNYEQY 13 TRBV7-9
ATSREGNRTPKGEKLF 16 TRBV15
ASSPSGGGEQF 11 TRBV7-9
ASGLVPYRVGYGYT 14 TRBV12-5
ASSAGASYEQY 11 TRBV19
ASSQGQLSNQPQH 13 TRBV10-1
ASSPRVTSGTWAQY 14 TRBV18
SAIPASGSSYNEQF 14 TRBV29-1
ASSVGIGGGDTQY 13 TRBV9
ASSLTDRHNEKLF 13 TRBV28
ASSPPSRGTQY 11 TRBV4-1
ASSDHPRGVGGYT 13 TRBV11-3
AITPTLIPGDEQF 13 TRBV10-3
ASSETGNTEAF 11 TRBV6-1
ASSLDRAGNTIY 12 TRBV7-9
ASSPRGGDHNEQF 13 TRBV2
ASSLSAQGGDWETQY 15 TRBV28
ASSLDGAFGEKLF 13 TRBV11-2
ASSLVPAIRYGYT 13 TRBV5-4
ASSWGQLTSYEQY 13 TRBV6-5
ASSSELQGGGANVLT 15 TRBV13
ATSSRAGGPTDTQY 14 TRBV15
ASSQAALPREQF 12 TRBV14
ASSEAWRQVNTEAF 14 TRBV6-1
ASGLVLGLNTEAF 13 TRBV12-5
ASSQRVGPYEQY 12 TRBV4-3
ASSYSTGQGANGYT 14 TRBV6-5
SHDSGRENEQF 11 TRBV29-1
ASSLLPTGDGYT 12 TRBV5-1
AAPRGRTTSYEQY 13 TRBV10-3
ASRPSGGRPEAF 12 TRBV11-3
ASQRGGPYNEQF 12 TRBV27
ASSFSSGYT 9 TRBV5-4
ASSFQSHWRPYEQY 14 TRBV9
ARGPSGSPYNEQF 13 TRBV6-8
ASTLDREQF 9 TRBV27
ASSPVPGQGQAYGYT 15 TRBV4-1
ASSGLAAKPYNEQF 14 TRBV7-6
ASSLVPGGYQPQH 13 TRBV27
ASRYQQGGNTEAF 13 TRBV6-5
ASSPPSRTGRETQY 14 TRBV7-9
SADLWPVQF 9 TRBV29-1
ASSLGIEGVR 10 TRBV11-2
ASRRDSEAF 9 TRBV14
ASSPVTSGTYNEQF 14 TRBV18
ASSLDSSYEQY 11 TRBV28
ASSPRTFFDEQF 12 TRBV7-2
ASSLGAGAIHEQY 13 TRBV7-8
ASSKARQGLNTEAF 14 TRBV21-1